The TCR beta chain described here comes from a study of cytomegalovirus exposure and HLA in healthy donors listed by TCRdb under 2017. Regarding the study in general: An earlier analysis of some 620 of the donors reported approximately 300 Gb of sequence data and 90 million to 120 million unique TCR beta sequences obtained from around 170 million T cells. An early release covering over 500 HLA-typed donors comprised approximately 300 gigabases of sequencing data and about 90 million unique TCR sequences. The genetic ancestry cluster associated with self-reported Caucasian donors included over 65% of the 398 genotyped donors. The study aimed to test whether cataloging public T cell receptors could reveal signatures of past pathogen exposure. Using immunosequencing, the study profiled T cell repertoires from around 670 subjects and related those repertoires to cytomegalovirus serostatus. In addition to the first cohort of 666 subjects, a separate validation cohort of 120 different subjects was used. To predict cytomegalovirus infection status, the study brought together high-throughput TCR immunosequencing, statistical association of individual TCRs with disease status, and machine learning. In a later analysis, previously published TCR beta repertoires from more than 500 donors were re-analyzed and high-resolution HLA genotyping was added so that TCR occurrence patterns could be studied. In the later analysis, no new phenotypic data were used to find candidate immune exposures; instead, reliance was placed on TCR beta sequences and their occurrence across donors. An earlier analysis of 587 of the donors used high-throughput TCR beta sequencing to judge whether each TCR beta V gene segment behaved as functional or pseudogenic. Alongside the repertoire data, information on donor age, sex, ethnicity and CMV serostatus was compiled. A later genetic analysis used genome-wide SNP genotypes for about three fifths of the 666 donors, treating that subset as a discovery cohort. All discovery cohort repertoires had been generated using a single sequencing platform. HLA typing covered class I and class II loci at four-digit resolution. The number of typed donors differed by locus: about 620-630 for A, B, C, DRB1 and DQB1; some 500 for DQA1; around 610 for DPA1; and some 450 for DPB1. Because of strong linkage in the cohort, roughly five DR-DQ haplotypes were treated as single units for association and clustering. On average, about 200,000 unique TCR beta nucleotide sequences were sequenced per donor among about 400 genotyped donors of the cohort, with 15% to 20% of those sequences being non-productive. Summary of the overall study and its limitations: Assigning TCR associations to individual alleles was difficult when HLA alleles, especially DR and DQ, strongly co-occurred. Around 16 rarely observed V segments, including chromosome 9 orphons, were excluded from the earlier analysis of approximately 500 of the donors because counts were too low. In an earlier analysis of a few hundred of the donors, most TCR beta V segments were observed in productive rearrangements about 90% or about 30% of the time, broadly matching IMGT annotations. A group of highly shared sequence variants was considered likely to be a technical artifact of the sequencing pipeline. Sequencing depth was assumed to be roughly uniform across donors in the presence/absence analyses, though that assumption may not hold. A later analysis found that most CMV-associated TCR beta chains appeared HLA-restricted, with HLA associations seemingly driven largely by CMV exposure. A later analysis associated 15,000 or so TCR beta sequences with specific HLA alleles at a false discovery rate of 0.05. In a later analysis, several top co-occurrence clusters were reported to appear linked to parvovirus B19, influenza, CMV and Epstein-Barr virus. The classifier was reported to diagnose cytomegalovirus status with high specificity and sensitivity in both the original and validation cohorts. In vitro tests confirmed that a few of the cytomegalovirus-associated TCR beta chains recognize cytomegalovirus antigens. Compared with equally common non-associated chains, HLA-associated TCR beta chains in a later analysis were more clonally expanded and had lower generation probabilities. Some IMGT-functional V segments, including TRBV6-2 and TRBV6-3, could not be told apart with the 87-base-pair reads, so those segments were excluded. According to a later analysis, TCR association rates differed among HLA loci, with DRB1 alleles showing the most associated TCRs and HLA-C alleles showing the fewest. Because HLA typing was missing for some donors at each locus, association tests included only the typed subset. This cohort had only TCR beta chains sequenced, and the lack of alpha or paired-chain data limited which features could be detected. The study listed 164 TCR beta chains as associated with cytomegalovirus. Linkage disequilibrium might explain the correlated functional status among segregating V segments, but an unknown experimental factor could not be ruled out. It was suggested by the authors that the approach could potentially be generalized to other disease states and immunological phenotypes. A further reported finding was that TCR beta sequences accurately predicted the HLA-A and HLA-B alleles for most subjects in the first cohort. According to a later genetic analysis, donors in an Asian-associated ancestry cluster had fewer N-insertions in productive TCRs than the roughly 700-donor mean. Immune exposure information for the cohort was limited to CMV serostatus. While some public TCRs were present in many individuals, most TCR sequences turned up only very rarely across donors. V-gene and J-gene trimming of TCR beta chains was associated with a missense DCLRE1C variant in a later genetic analysis, and the association was replicated in an independent cohort.

Library preparation was by the immunoSEQ multiplex PCR assay. A mixture of 60 forward primers for TCR Vbeta segments and 13 reverse primers for TCR Jbeta segments was used in the multiplex PCR. The CDR3 region of rearranged TCR beta genes was amplified from genomic DNA by a multiplex PCR assay. Amplified TCR beta libraries were sequenced as 87-base-pair reads on the Illumina HiSeq System. In the paper's pipeline: A later analysis counted about 80 million unique TCR beta chains across the 550 to 800 repertoires, and some 11 million of these chains were shared by at least two donors. Raw reads were error-corrected and collapsed into unique sequences with a nearest-neighbor algorithm that merged closely related sequences to remove PCR and sequencing errors. V, D and J gene segments were assigned by aligning CDR3 sequences to IMGT reference sequences. Each retained sequence needed at least a six-nucleotide match to both a V gene segment and a J gene segment. A rearrangement was called productive if the CDR3 had no stop codons and remained in frame with V and J, and every other rearrangement was called non-productive. Following IMGT convention, CDR3 was defined as the stretch from the second conserved V-encoded cysteine up to the conserved J-encoded phenylalanine. In an earlier analysis of 587 of the donors, sequences lacking an unambiguous match to a single V gene segment were excluded. An earlier analysis of several hundred of the donors classified V segments as functional when productive rearrangements were above 56.7% and as segregating when the standard deviation between donors was above 5%. A statistical classification framework was built for diagnosing cytomegalovirus status from the catalog of TCR beta chain sequences. In a later analysis, TCR nucleotide sequences were compared against IMGT/GENE-DB human TR gene sequences so that V and J genes could be assigned. A later analysis assigned CDR3 sequences and most-parsimonious VDJ recombination scenarios with the TCRdist pipeline. A later analysis defined each TCR beta chain by its CDR3 amino acid sequence plus V-gene family, and excluded reads lacking a unique V-gene family. As a way to deal with suspected cross-contamination and a sequencing artifact, a later analysis dropped 450 to 600 nucleotide sequences that were highly shared and had low generation probability. A later analysis calculated a clonal expansion index for each public chain from normalized within-repertoire ranks of inferred template counts. Generation probabilities in a later analysis came from a VDJ recombination model fitted to out-of-frame rearrangements, and those results were checked against IGoR. In a later analysis, hypergeometric tests were used to score TCR-TCR, TCR-HLA and TCR-CMV co-occurrence, with a repertoire-size bias correction applied to TCR pairs. A later analysis estimated false discovery rates by permuting HLA or CMV assignments 20 times. In a later analysis, co-occurring TCRs were grouped using DBSCAN, with TCRdist sequence similarity added in when clustering inside HLA-allele-positive subsets. For co-occurrence clustering, repertoires with fewer than 30,000 or more than 120,000 public chains were excluded, along with five repertoires with anomalous nucleotide sharing. TCRdb stores this immuneACCESS table with in-frame sequences only. Part of the clones is absent; in the studies checked, under half of the shortfall reflects unresolved V genes, and no reason is known for the rest. The DNA gave D and trimming, while V, J and clone size come from that table. Here the sample has approximately 170,000 clones; roughly 74% occur a single time. 4% to 5.5% of the sample rests with the top ten.

Trimmed from V: 5 bases; trimmed from J: 5 bases; junction bases lacking a gene match: 6. Taken from the germline V gene, the CDR1 and CDR2 loops are MDHEN and SYDVKM. Its CDR3 holds 15 amino acids, cysteine through phenylalanine. Only the CDR3 portion is preserved as DNA: 45 bases, with reading frame beginning at the first base. The cohort consisted of approximately 670 healthy bone marrow donors. All cohort members were sampled while nominally healthy, although unrecorded immune exposures were likely present. The donor was CMV seronegative and was included in the group of 352 seronegative cohort members. A peripheral blood sample was provided by each donor, and peripheral blood mononuclear cells were used for TCR beta sequencing. Genomic DNA was extracted from the blood cell samples with the Qiagen DNeasy Blood Extraction Kit. A note on this clone: Its cognate antigen has yet to be identified. Per-base quality was not reported, and no clone a single base away is much larger than it.

Sequencing input: PBMCs. The TCR originated in a male donor in good health and CMV-seronegative. Rearrangement joined TRBV28 to TRBJ1-5, and 10 bases in between align with TRBD1. The CDR3 in this case is CASSTPGTGDQPQHF. The sequence in DNA is TGTGCCAGCAGTACCCCCGGGACAGGGGATCAGCCCCAGCATTTT.